This T cell receptor beta chain was obtained from a study of cytomegalovirus exposure and HLA in healthy donors. The PCR used 60 Vbeta and 13 Jbeta primers. The data were produced by immunoSEQ multiplex PCR, yet TCRdb's version contains in-frame clones alone and is incomplete. The sample records around 110,000 clones, 79% being singletons. Trimming shortened V by 0 bases and J by 5 bases, and 10 bases separated the two germline ends. Germline values: CDR1 KGHSH, CDR2 LQKENI. CDR3 size: 15 residues. The receptor's source is a man aged 30-40 years in good health and CMV-seropositive. J is TRBJ2-2 and V is TRBV18; D is perhaps TRBD1 (5 bases). Sequenced material: PBMCs. This CDR3 reads CASSPPGAETGELFF. The CDR3 DNA reads as TGTGCCAGCTCACCACCAGGGGCGGAGACCGGGGAGCTGTTTTTT.